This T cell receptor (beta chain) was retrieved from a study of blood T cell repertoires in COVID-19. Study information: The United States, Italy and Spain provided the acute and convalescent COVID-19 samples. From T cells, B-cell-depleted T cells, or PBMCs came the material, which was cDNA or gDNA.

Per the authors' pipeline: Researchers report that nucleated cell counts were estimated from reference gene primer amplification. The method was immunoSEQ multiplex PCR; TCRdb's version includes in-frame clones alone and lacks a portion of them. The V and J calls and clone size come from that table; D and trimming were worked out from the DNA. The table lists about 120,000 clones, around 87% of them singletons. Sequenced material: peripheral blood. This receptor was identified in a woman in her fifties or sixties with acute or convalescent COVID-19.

CDR3 amino acids: CASSLDWGAHRNYEQYF. The CDR3 nucleotides read TGTGCCAGCAGCTTAGATTGGGGCGCTCACCGTAACTACGAGCAGTACTTC. This chain uses TRBV11-3 with TRBJ2-7; D may be TRBD1 (5 bases). Trimming removed 0 bases at V and 3 bases at J, with 18 bases between. Germline CDR1 SGHNT, CDR2 YENEEA. The CDR3 is made up of 17 amino acids.